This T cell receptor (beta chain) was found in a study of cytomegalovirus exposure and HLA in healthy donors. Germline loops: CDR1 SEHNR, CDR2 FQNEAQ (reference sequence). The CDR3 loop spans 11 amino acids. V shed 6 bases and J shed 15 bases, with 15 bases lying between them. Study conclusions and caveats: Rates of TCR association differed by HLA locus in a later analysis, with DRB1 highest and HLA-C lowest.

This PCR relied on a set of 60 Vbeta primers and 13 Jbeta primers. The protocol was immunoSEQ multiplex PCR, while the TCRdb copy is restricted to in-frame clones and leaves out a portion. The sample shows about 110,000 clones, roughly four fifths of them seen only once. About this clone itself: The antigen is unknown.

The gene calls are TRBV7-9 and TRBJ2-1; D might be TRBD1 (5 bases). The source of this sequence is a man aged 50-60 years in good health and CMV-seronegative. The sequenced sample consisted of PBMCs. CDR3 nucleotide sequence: TGTGCCAGCAGTTATACAGGATGGTCGTTCTTC. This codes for CASSYTGWSFF.